Listed below are T cell receptor beta chains from one sample, sequenced in a study of blood T cells in healthy people across ages. TCRdb re-analysed the 5' RACE reads in MiXCR, keeping a single row per CDR3 protein. Of 920,000 or so distinct CDR3 sequences in the sample, roughly 45% were seen once. The material sequenced was blood. The origin of the receptors is a woman aged 55-69 years in good health. CDR3s include the opening cysteine and the closing phenylalanine or tryptophan. A D gene is named only where the DNA matches it firmly. Not all rows give a size; the values are once, few, many and, for expanded clones, a class.

- few TRBJ2-7 TRBV7-2 TGTGCCAGCAGCTTAGGGTCTAGTGGCGATGAGCAGTACTTC CASSLGSSGDEQYF
- - TRBJ2-3 TRBV7-6 TGTGCCAGCAGCGCATCAAGACGGCCAGATACGCAGTATTTT CASSASRRPDTQYF
TRBD1 few TRBJ2-7 TRBV5-4 TGTGCCAGCAGCTTGAGGGGACAGGACTACGAGCAGTACTTC CASSLRGQDYEQYF
TRBD2 - TRBJ2-2 TRBV12-3/TRBV12-4 TGTGCCAGCTCACTAGCGGGAGGCTCGAACACCGGGGAGCTGTTTTTT CASSLAGGSNTGELFF
- - TRBJ1-1 TRBV3-1 TGTGCCAGCAGCCAAGACACGGGCACTGAAGCTTTCTTT CASSQDTGTEAFF
- many TRBJ2-7 TRBV6-1 TGTGCCAGTAAGGACAGAACTTCCTACGAGCAGTACTTC CASKDRTSYEQYF
TRBD1 - TRBJ1-1 TRBV29-1 TGCAGCGTGACAACAGGGGTAGCAACTGAAGCTTTCTTT CSVTTGVATEAFF
- few TRBJ1-6 TRBV7-8 TGTGCCAGCAGCTTAGGGTCCGCTAATTCACCCCTCCACTTT CASSLGSANSPLHF
- - TRBJ2-3 TRBV5-6 TGTGCCAGCAGCTCGCGCGAGACTTCTATGCAGTATTTT CASSSRETSMQYF
TRBD1 few TRBJ2-2 TRBV12-3/TRBV12-4 TGTGCCAGCAGTTTAGCAGGACAGGGGAACACCGGGGAGCTGTTTTTT CASSLAGQGNTGELFF
- - TRBJ2-7 TRBV10-3 TGTGCCATCAGCCCCGACGGAGACGAGCAGTACTTC CAISPDGDEQYF
- - TRBJ1-1 TRBV29-1 TGCAGCGGGTGGAGGGAGGGTCAAGCTTTCTTT CSGWREGQAFF
TRBD2 few TRBJ2-3 TRBV20-1 TGCAGTGCTAGCGGGAGGGCAGATACGCAGTATTTT CSASGRADTQYF
TRBD2 many TRBJ2-1 TRBV2 TGTGCCAGCACCCTTGCGGGAGGGGGCAATGAGCAGTTCTTC CASTLAGGGNEQFF
TRBD1 - TRBJ1-2 TRBV27 TGTGCCAGCAGCCCGGGGACAGGGGTAGGATATGGCTACACCTTC CASSPGTGVGYGYTF
- - TRBJ2-7 TRBV12-3/TRBV12-4 TGTGCCAGCAGAGCCGATAGTCAGGGCGAGCAGTACTTC CASRADSQGEQYF